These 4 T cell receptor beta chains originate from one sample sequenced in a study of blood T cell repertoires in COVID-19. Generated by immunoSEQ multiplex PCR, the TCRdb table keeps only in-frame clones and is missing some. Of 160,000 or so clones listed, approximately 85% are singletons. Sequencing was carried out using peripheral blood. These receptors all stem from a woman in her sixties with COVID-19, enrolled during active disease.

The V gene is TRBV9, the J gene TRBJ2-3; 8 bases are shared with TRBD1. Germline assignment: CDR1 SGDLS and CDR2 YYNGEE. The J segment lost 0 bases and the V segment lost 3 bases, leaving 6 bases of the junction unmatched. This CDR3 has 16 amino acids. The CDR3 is CASSAMTGASTDTQYF. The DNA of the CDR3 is TGTGCCAGCAGCGCCATGACAGGGGCGAGCACAGATACGCAGTATTTT. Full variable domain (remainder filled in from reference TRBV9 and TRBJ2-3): DSGVTQTPKHLITATGQRVTLRCSPRSGDLSVYWYQQSLDQGLQFLIQYYNGEERAKGNILERFSAQQFPDLHSELNLSSLELGDSALYFCASSAMTGASTDTQYFGPGTRLTVL.

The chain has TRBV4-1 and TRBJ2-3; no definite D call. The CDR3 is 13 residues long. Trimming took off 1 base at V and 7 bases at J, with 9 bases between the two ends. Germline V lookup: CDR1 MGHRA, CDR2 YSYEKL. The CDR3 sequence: CASSQGGVNTQYF. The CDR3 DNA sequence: TGCGCCAGCAGCCAAGGAGGCGTTAATACGCAGTATTTT.

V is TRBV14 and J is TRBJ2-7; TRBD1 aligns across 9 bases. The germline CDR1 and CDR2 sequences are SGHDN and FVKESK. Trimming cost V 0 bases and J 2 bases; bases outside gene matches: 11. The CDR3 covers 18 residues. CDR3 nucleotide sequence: TGTGCCAGCAGCCAAGAGGGGGGTTGGGGACAGGGTCCCTACGAGCAGTACTTC. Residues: CASSQEGGWGQGPYEQYF.

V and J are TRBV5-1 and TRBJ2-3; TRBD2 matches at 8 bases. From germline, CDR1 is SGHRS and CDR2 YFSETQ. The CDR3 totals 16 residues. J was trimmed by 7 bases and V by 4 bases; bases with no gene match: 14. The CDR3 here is CASSTRPAGESNTQYF. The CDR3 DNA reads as TGCGCCAGCAGCACCCGTCCAGCGGGGGAGAGTAATACGCAGTATTTT.